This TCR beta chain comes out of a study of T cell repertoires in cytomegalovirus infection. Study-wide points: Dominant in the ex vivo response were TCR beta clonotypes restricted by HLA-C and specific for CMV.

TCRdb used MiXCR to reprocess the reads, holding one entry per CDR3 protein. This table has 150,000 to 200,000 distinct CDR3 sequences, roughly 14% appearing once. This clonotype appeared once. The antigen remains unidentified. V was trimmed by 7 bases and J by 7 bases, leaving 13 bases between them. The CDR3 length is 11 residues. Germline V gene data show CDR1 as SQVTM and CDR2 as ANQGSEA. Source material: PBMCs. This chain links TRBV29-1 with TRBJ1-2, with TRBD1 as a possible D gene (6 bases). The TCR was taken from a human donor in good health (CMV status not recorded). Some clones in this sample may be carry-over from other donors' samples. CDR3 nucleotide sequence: TGCAGCGCGAGGTGGGGGGCTGGCTACACCTTC. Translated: CSARWGAGYTF.